The 17 T cell receptor beta chains below come from one sample, sequenced in a study of blood T cell repertoires in COVID-19 (dated by TCRdb to about 2020). Library method: the immunoSEQ multiplex PCR assay. TCRdb retrieved this table from immuneACCESS and kept in-frame rearrangements only. Not all clones are present; in checked studies, unresolved V genes account for under half, and no reason is known for the remainder. Within this sample are about 250,000 clones, with roughly 81% of them counted one time only. The ten top clones hold under 4.5% of the sample. Sequenced: peripheral blood. These receptors originate from a man between 50 and 59 years old with acute or convalescent COVID-19.

This clone was observed once. V gene TRBV7-8 combines with J gene TRBJ2-3, with TRBD2 identical over 7 bases. Germline CDR1 and CDR2: SGHVS and FQNEAQ. Trimming at V came to 1 base and at J to 5 bases, leaving 9 bases not matched to a gene. This CDR3 has 16 residues. The CDR3 is CASSLEAAGFGDTQYF. The DNA of the CDR3 is TGTGCCAGCAGCTTAGAGGCAGCGGGGTTTGGAGATACGCAGTATTTT.

The rearrangement links TRBV14 to TRBJ2-7; 7 bases map to TRBD2. Germline V gene sequence: CDR1 SGHDN, CDR2 FVKESK. The CDR3 covers 16 residues. V was pared by 4 bases and J by 3 bases, with 12 bases of the junction left unmatched. CDR3 sequence (DNA): TGTGCCAGCAGCCGATACACGGCGGGGGACTACTACGAGCAGTACTTC. Amino acids: CASSRYTAGDYYEQYF.

The rearrangement links TRBV7-9 to TRBJ1-6, with TRBD1 identical over 9 bases. V trimming: 5 bases; J trimming: 2 bases; junction bases outside the gene matches: 7. Germline assignment: CDR1 SEHNR and CDR2 FQNEAQ (reference sequence). The CDR3 loop spans 17 amino acids. CDR3 sequence: CASSATGGTTYNSPLHF. In nucleotides, the CDR3 is TGTGCCAGCAGCGCCACAGGGGGCACGACCTATAATTCACCCCTCCACTTT.

V and J are TRBV19 and TRBJ1-4; 9 nucleotides align to TRBD1. The CDR3 is 14 amino acids. The ends lost 3 bases at V and 5 bases at J; junction bases unmatched: 1. Per germline, CDR1 LNHDA and CDR2 SQIVND (reference sequence). In DNA form, the CDR3 reads TGTGCCAGTAGTATGACAGGGGGGAATGAAAAACTGTTTTTT. Translation gives CASSMTGGNEKLFF.

Only a few counts were recorded for this clone. V and J are TRBV27 and TRBJ2-3; 7 bases are shared with TRBD1. CDR3 length: 15 residues. With 2 bases clipped from V and 5 bases from J, the junction kept 7 bases outside the gene matches. Per the germline V gene, CDR1 is MNHEY and CDR2 is SMNVEV (reference sequence). CDR3: CASSLGQGVRDTQYF. Written as DNA, the CDR3 is TGTGCCAGCAGTTTAGGGCAGGGGGTAAGAGATACGCAGTATTTT.

The chain carries TRBV18 and TRBJ1-5; possible D gene TRBD1, 5 bases. The CDR3 runs to 15 residues. With 3 bases removed from V and 3 bases from J, the gap between germline ends came to 12 bases. Germline V gene lookup returns CDR1 KGHSH and CDR2 LQKENI. DNA of the CDR3: TGTGCCAGCTCACCGCCAGGGACTAACAATCAGCCCCAGCATTTT. It codes for CASSPPGTNNQPQHF.

This clone appeared a single time. The V gene is TRBV21-1, the J gene TRBJ2-1; TRBD2 is the table's D call and was not checked against the DNA. TRBV21-1 is marked as a pseudogene. This CDR3 has 20 amino acids. The DNA for the CDR3 is TGTGCCAGCAGCAATCCAAGGGGCGGGAGAACCCCAATTAAGTACAATGAGCAGTTCTTC. Its translation is CASSNPRGGRTPIKYNEQFF.

There are a few counts of this clone. The chain uses TRBV24-1 and TRBJ1-3; TRBD1 aligns across 10 bases. The CDR3 is made up of 16 amino acids. With V trimmed by 12 bases and J by 0 bases, 10 bases remained unmatched. The germline V gene encodes CDR1 KGHDR and CDR2 SFDVKD. CDR3 sequence (DNA): TGTGCCGCCGGGACAGGGGTCCCTATCTCTGGAAACACCATATATTTT. Translation: CAAGTGVPISGNTIYF.

The rearrangement joins TRBV27 to TRBJ2-7, with D uncertain. Germline V lookup: CDR1 MNHEY, CDR2 SMNVEV (reference sequence). The CDR3 spans 16 residues. V lost 0 bases, J lost 2 bases, and 14 bases lay in between. The CDR3, as DNA: TGTGCCAGCAGTTTATCGTTCTCGACCGCGGCCTACGAGCAGTACTTC. Its protein product is CASSLSFSTAAYEQYF.

The rearrangement uses TRBV9 and TRBJ2-1; D ambiguous. V was clipped by 0 bases and J by 5 bases, with 15 bases between them. This CDR3 has 16 amino acids. CDR1 is SGDLS, CDR2 YYNGEE, per germline. The CDR3 coding sequence is TGTGCCAGCAGCGTAGTATCCCGAAGCCCCCACAATGAGCAGTTCTTC. This encodes CASSVVSRSPHNEQFF.

The rearrangement uses TRBV5-1 and TRBJ2-1, with 11 bases lining up with TRBD2. Germline CDR1 SGHRS, CDR2 YFSETQ. V shed 2 bases and J 2 bases; nucleotides not matched to a gene: 3. CDR3 size: 16 residues. CDR3 coding DNA: TGCGCCAGCAGCTTCTTAGCGGGAGGGGCCTACAATGAGCAGTTCTTC. It is translated as CASSFLAGGAYNEQFF.

V and J are TRBV27 and TRBJ1-2; a weak D match, TRBD1 (6 bases). The CDR3 loop spans 13 amino acids. Per germline, CDR1 MNHEY and CDR2 SMNVEV (reference sequence). V was clipped by 3 bases and J by 8 bases, with 13 bases between them. The CDR3 reads CASSFRQESGYTF. Here the CDR3 DNA reads TGTGCCAGCAGTTTTCGACAGGAGTCGGGCTACACCTTC.

The J gene is TRBJ2-5, the V gene TRBV28; 12 nucleotides align to TRBD2. V gave up 6 bases and J gave up 1 base; unmatched junction bases: 6. The germline gives CDR1 MDHEN, CDR2 SYDVKM. CDR3 length: 16 amino acids. Here the CDR3 DNA reads TGTGCCAGCAGCCCGACTAGCGGGAGATCCCAAGAGACCCAGTACTTC. Translating it yields CASSPTSGRSQETQYF.

Written as DNA, the CDR3 is TGTGCCAGCAGTTTACCCGGCGCTAGCGGGAGGACAGATACGCAGTATTTT. Its protein product is CASSLPGASGRTDTQYF. V gene TRBV28 combines with J gene TRBJ2-3, with 11 bases matching TRBD2. The CDR3 is 17 residues long. The germline V gene has CDR1 MDHEN and CDR2 SYDVKM. With V trimmed by 2 bases and J by 3 bases, 7 bases remained unmatched.

The chain combines TRBV11-2 with TRBJ2-3; a weak D match, TRBD2 (5 bases). CDR3 length: 12 residues. Germline CDR1 is SGHAT and CDR2 is FQNNGV. The germline V and J ends were trimmed by 6 bases and 6 bases, with 10 bases remaining between them. CDR3 in amino acids: CASREGADTQYF. The CDR3 region has the DNA TGTGCCAGCAGAGAGGGCGCTGATACGCAGTATTTT. The whole variable domain, filled in from reference TRBV11-2 and TRBJ2-3, reads EAGVAQSPRYKIIEKRQSVAFWCNPISGHATLYWYQQILGQGPKLLIQFQNNGVVDDSQLPKDRFSAERLKGVDSTLKIQPAKLEDSAVYLCASREGADTQYFGPGTRLTVL.

A word on this clone: Other DNA sequences in the sample encode the same CDR3. The rearrangement joins TRBV9 to TRBJ1-2, with a tentative D call TRBD1 (5 bases). Per germline, CDR1 SGDLS and CDR2 YYNGEE. CDR3 length: 14 amino acids. Trimming took off 0 bases at V and 1 base at J, with 7 bases between the two ends. CDR3 in DNA: TGTGCCAGCAGCGTAGTCGGGGGTAACTATGGCTACACCTTC. This encodes CASSVVGGNYGYTF.

CDR3 nucleotides: TGTGCCAGCAGCCCGAGCTCGGGACTGTTCTATGGCTACACCTTC. This encodes CASSPSSGLFYGYTF. The rearrangement uses TRBV7-6 and TRBJ1-2, with D possibly TRBD1 on 5 matching bases. V lost 5 bases and J 4 bases, leaving 17 bases between the germline ends. The CDR3 runs to 15 residues. CDR1 is SGHVS and CDR2 is FNYEAQ in the germline V gene.